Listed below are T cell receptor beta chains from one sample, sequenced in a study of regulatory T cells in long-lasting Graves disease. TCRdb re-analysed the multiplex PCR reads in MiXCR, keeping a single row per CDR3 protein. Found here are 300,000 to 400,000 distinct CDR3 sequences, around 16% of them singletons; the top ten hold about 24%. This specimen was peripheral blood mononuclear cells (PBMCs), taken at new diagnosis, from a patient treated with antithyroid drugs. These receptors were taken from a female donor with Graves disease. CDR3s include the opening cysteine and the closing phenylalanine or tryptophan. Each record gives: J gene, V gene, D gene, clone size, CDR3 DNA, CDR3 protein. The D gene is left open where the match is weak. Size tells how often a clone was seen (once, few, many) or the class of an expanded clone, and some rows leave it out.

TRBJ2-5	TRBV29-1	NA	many	TGCAGCGTTAAGACAACCCAAGAGACCCAGTACTTC	CSVKTTQETQYF
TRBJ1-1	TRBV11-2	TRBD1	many	TGTGCCAGCAGCTCTAAACAGGGGGCGAACACTGAAGCTTTCTTT	CASSSKQGANTEAFF
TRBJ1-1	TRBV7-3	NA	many	TGTGCCAGCAGCTCATTGACAGACACTGAAGCTTTCTTT	CASSSLTDTEAFF
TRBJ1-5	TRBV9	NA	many	TGTGCCAGCAGCCCCCGTGAGGGTTTGAGCAATCAGCCCCAGCATTTT	CASSPREGLSNQPQHF
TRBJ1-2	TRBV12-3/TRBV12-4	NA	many	TGTGCCAGCAGTTTAGGGTTCGGCACCCCTAGCCCCTATGGCTACACCTTC	CASSLGFGTPSPYGYTF
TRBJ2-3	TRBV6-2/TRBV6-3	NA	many	TGTGCCAGCACCTCGGGAGCAGATACGCAGTATTTT	CASTSGADTQYF
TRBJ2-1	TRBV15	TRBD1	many	TGTGCCACCAGCAACCGACAGGGGGGCTACAATGAGCAGTTCTTC	CATSNRQGGYNEQFF
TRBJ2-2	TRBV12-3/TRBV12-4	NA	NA	TGTGCCAGCAGTTCCATCCCGGGAAACACCGGGGAGCTGCTTTTT	CASSSIPGNTGELLF
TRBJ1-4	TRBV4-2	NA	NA	TGTGCCAGCAGCCAAGTATCGATTGACTTGACAACTAATGAAAAACTGTTTTTT	CASSQVSIDLTTNEKLFF
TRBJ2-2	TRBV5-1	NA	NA	TGCGCCAGCAGCTCTCTTCCGGGACCCACGACCGGGGAGCTGTTTTTT	CASSSLPGPTTGELFF
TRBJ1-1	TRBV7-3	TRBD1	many	TGTGCCAGCAGCGAAACAGGGGTTTGGACTGAAGCTTTCTTT	CASSETGVWTEAFF
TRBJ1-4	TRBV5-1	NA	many	TGCGCCAGCAGCCCTAATCGGGAAAAACTGTTTTTT	CASSPNREKLFF
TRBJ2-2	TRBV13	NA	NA	TGTGCCAGCAGCTTACGTGTTGGCGGGTGGCAGCTACTCGCGAACACCGGGGAGCTGTTTTTT	CASSLRVGGWQLLANTGELFF
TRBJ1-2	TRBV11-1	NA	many	TGTGCCAGCAGCTTTAGCGGGAGTTACTATGGCTACACCTTC	CASSFSGSYYGYTF
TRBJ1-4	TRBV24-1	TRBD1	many	TGTGCCACCACGGGACAGGGAGATGAAAAACTGTTTTTT	CATTGQGDEKLFF
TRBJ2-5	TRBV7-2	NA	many	TGTGCCAGCAGGGAGGGGAGGGAGACCCAGTACTTC	CASREGRETQYF
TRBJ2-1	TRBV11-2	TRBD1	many	TGTGCCAGCAGCTCGGGACAGGGGAGACACTACAATGAGCAGTTCTTC	CASSSGQGRHYNEQFF
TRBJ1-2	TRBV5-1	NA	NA	TGCGCCAGCAGCGGCGAGGACTCCAGGGACTATGGCTACACCTTC	CASSGEDSRDYGYTF
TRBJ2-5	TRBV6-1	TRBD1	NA	TGTGCCAGCAGTGGGACCGGGACAGGGGAAGAGACCCAGTACTTC	CASSGTGTGEETQYF
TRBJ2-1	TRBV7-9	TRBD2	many	TGTGCCAGCAGCTTATCAAAGGGACTAGCGGGAGCCTCCTACAATGAGCAGTTCTTC	CASSLSKGLAGASYNEQFF
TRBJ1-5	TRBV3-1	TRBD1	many	TGTGCCAGCAGCGCCGGGACAGGGGGTTGGCAGCCCCAGCATTTT	CASSAGTGGWQPQHF
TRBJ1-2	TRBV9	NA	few	TGTGCCAGCAGCGTAAATGGGGGAAACTATGGCTACACCTTC	CASSVNGGNYGYTF
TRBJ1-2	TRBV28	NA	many	TGTGCCAGCAGTTTAAGTGGGGATCCACTAGCCTATGGCTACACCTTC	CASSLSGDPLAYGYTF
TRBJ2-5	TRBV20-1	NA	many	TGCAGTGCTAGAGTCGGACGGGAAGAGACCCAGTACTTC	CSARVGREETQYF
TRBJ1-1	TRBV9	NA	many	TGTGCCAGCAGCGTAGCTACAGGGAATACTGAAGCTTTCTTT	CASSVATGNTEAFF
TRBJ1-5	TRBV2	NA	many	TGTGCCAGCAGTGGAGGGATATCCCAGCATTTT	CASSGGISQHF
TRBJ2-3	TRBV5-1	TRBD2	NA	TGCGCCAGCAGCGCCGGACTAGCGGGGAGCACAGATACGCGGTATTTT	CASSAGLAGSTDTRYF
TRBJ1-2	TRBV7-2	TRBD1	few	TGTGCCAGCAGCTCGGGACGACAGGGGGTATGGGGCTACACCTTC	CASSSGRQGVWGYTF
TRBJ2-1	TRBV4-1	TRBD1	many	TGCGCCAGCGGGCAGGGGGAGTACAATGAGCAGTTCTTC	CASGQGEYNEQFF
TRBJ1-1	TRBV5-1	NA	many	TGCGCCAGCGCAGAACAGGGGAACACTGAAGCTTTCTTT	CASAEQGNTEAFF
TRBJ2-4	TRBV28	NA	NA	TGTGCCAGCAGACTGACAGGGAGGAACATTCAGTACTTC	CASRLTGRNIQYF
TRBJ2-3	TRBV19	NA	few	TGTGCCAGTAGTACACTAGCCGATTCAGATACGCAGTATTTT	CASSTLADSDTQYF
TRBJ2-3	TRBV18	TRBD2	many	TGTGCCAGCTCACCCACCGGGGGGGGGACGCAGTATTTT	CASSPTGGGTQYF
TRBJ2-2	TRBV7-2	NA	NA	TGTGCCAGCAGCTTGGCAGCCCAGAACACCGGGGAGCTGTTTTTT	CASSLAAQNTGELFF
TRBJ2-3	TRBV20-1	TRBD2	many	TGCAGTGCTAGAGGGTCTAGCGGGTCTAGCACAGATACGCAGTATTTT	CSARGSSGSSTDTQYF
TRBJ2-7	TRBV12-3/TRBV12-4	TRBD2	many	TGTGCCAGCAGTTGGACTAGCGGCAAAATCTACGAGCAGTACTTC	CASSWTSGKIYEQYF
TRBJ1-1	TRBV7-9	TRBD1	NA	TGTGCCAGCAGCCTGACAGGGGGTACGGCCACTGAAGCTTTCTTT	CASSLTGGTATEAFF
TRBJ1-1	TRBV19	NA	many	TGTGCCAGTAGTATCTTTCGGGGCATGAACACTGAAGCTTTCTTT	CASSIFRGMNTEAFF
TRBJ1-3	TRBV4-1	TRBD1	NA	TGCGCCAGCAGACAAGGACAGGGGGACCGATTCTCTGGAAACACCATATATTTT	CASRQGQGDRFSGNTIYF
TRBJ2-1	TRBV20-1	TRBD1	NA	TGCAGCCCTATTCGACCAGACAGGGACAATGAGCAGTTCTTC	CSPIRPDRDNEQFF
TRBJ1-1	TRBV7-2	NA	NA	TGTGCCAGCTCACCAATAGGGGCCCGTGGGAACACTGAAGCTTTCTTT	CASSPIGARGNTEAFF
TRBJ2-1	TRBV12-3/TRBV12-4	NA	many	TGTGCCAGCAGGGCAAACAATGAGCAGTTCTTC	CASRANNEQFF
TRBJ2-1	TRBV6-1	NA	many	TGTGCCAGCAGACTAGTTAGAAGCTCCTACAATGAGCAGTTCTTC	CASRLVRSSYNEQFF
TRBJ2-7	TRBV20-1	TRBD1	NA	TGCAGTGCTAGAGCCGGACAGGGGAACTCCTACGAGCAGTACTTC	CSARAGQGNSYEQYF
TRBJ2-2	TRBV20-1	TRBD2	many	TGCAGTGCTAGAGCAACTAGCGGGGGGGCCGGGGAGCTGTTTTTT	CSARATSGGAGELFF
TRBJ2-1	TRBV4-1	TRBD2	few	TGCGCCAGCAGTCCGATAGCGGGAGGGCCCGGGGAGCAGTTCTTC	CASSPIAGGPGEQFF
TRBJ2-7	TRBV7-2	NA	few	TGTGCCAGCAGCGCTCGCGGGCTGTACGAGCAGTACTTC	CASSARGLYEQYF
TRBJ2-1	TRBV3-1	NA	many	TGTGCCAGCAGCCAAGAAGCCGGGACCGGCCCTCAGTTCTTC	CASSQEAGTGPQFF
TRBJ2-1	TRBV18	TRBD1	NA	TGTGCCAGCTCACCACCGGCTCAGGACAGGGCCTACAATGAGCAGTTCTTC	CASSPPAQDRAYNEQFF
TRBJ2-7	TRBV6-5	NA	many	TGTGCCAGCAGTTACTCTAGCGGTATAATCTACGAGCAGTACTTC	CASSYSSGIIYEQYF
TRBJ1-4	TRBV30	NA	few	TGTGCCTGGACACACGGGGGGCTAAATAATGAAAAACTGTTTTTT	CAWTHGGLNNEKLFF